This TCR beta chain derives from a study of blood T cell repertoires in COVID-19. Background on the study: From T cells, B-cell-depleted T cells, or PBMCs came the material, which was cDNA or gDNA.

This CDR3 comprises 15 residues. V lost 4 bases to trimming and J lost 8 bases, with 18 bases between them. Germline V gene data show CDR1 as SGHNT and CDR2 as YYREEE (reference sequence). Profiled with immunoSEQ multiplex PCR; TCRdb holds only in-frame clones, not every one. The sample holds roughly 250,000 clones, approximately 86% seen once. The receptor was isolated from a woman older than 75 with active or convalescent COVID-19. Specimen: peripheral blood. The gene calls are TRBV5-4 and TRBJ1-4, with D possibly being TRBD1 (6 bases). This CDR3 reads CASSKAGASGEKLFF. As DNA, the CDR3 is TGTGCCAGCAGCAAGGCAGGGGCAAGCGGCGAAAAACTGTTTTTT.